This T cell receptor (beta chain) was retrieved from a study of shared clonotypes between healthy human individuals. The wider study: Each donor's CD8 memory used one plate, CD8 naive two, each CD4 subset three.

The germline V gene encodes CDR1 SGHRS and CDR2 YFSETQ. Trimming took 4 bases from V and 6 from J, leaving 16 bases between them. The CDR3 contains 14 residues. Generated by immunoSEQ multiplex PCR, the TCRdb table keeps only in-frame clones and is missing some. Of 2 million to 2.5 million clones detected, 85% to 95% appear once; the ten largest clones hold more than 0.35%. The sequenced sample was naive CD4+ T cells from PBMCs. Subset here: CD45RA+ positively selected. V is TRBV5-1 and J is TRBJ1-2; maybe TRBD1 (6 bases). This TCR came from a man aged 18 to 29 in good health. Some clones in this sample may be carry-over from other donors' samples. DNA for the CDR3: TGCGCCAGCAGCACGGGGGCCTGGGGAGATGGCTACACCTTC. It is translated as CASSTGAWGDGYTF. Supplemented by reference TRBV5-1 and TRBJ1-2, the full variable domain reads KAGVTQTPRYLIKTRGQQVTLSCSPISGHRSVSWYQQTPGQGLQFLFEYFSETQRNKGNFPGRFSGRQFSNSRSEMNVSTLELGDSALYLCASSTGAWGDGYTFGSGTRLTVV.